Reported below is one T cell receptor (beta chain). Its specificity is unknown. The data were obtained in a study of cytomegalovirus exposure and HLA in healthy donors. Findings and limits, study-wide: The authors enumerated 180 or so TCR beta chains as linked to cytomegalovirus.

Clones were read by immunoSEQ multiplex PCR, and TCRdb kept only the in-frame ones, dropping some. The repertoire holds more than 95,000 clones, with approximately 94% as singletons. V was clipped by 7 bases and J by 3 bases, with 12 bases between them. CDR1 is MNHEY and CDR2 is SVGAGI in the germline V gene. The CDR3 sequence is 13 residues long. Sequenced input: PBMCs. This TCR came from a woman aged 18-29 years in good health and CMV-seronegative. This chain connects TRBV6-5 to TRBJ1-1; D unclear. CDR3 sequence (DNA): TGTGCCAGCACCCAAGGAGGATACACTGAAGCTTTCTTT. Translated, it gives CASTQGGYTEAFF.